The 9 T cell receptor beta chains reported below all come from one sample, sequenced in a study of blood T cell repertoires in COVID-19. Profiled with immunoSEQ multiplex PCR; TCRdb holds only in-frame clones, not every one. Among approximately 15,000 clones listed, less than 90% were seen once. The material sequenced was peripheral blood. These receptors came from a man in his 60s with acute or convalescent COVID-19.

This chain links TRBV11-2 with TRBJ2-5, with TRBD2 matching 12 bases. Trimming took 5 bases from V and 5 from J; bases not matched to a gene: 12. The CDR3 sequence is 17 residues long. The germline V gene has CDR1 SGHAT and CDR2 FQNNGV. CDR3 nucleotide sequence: TGTGCCAGCAGCGTAGGCCTAGCGGGAGGGCCGACCGAGACCCAGTACTTC. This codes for CASSVGLAGGPTETQYF.

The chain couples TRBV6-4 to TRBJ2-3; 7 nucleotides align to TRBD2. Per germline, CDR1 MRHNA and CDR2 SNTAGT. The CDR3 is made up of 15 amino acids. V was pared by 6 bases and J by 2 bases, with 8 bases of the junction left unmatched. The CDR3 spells CASRGVAGDTDTQYF. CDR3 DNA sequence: TGTGCCAGCAGGGGGGTAGCGGGCGACACAGATACGCAGTATTTT.

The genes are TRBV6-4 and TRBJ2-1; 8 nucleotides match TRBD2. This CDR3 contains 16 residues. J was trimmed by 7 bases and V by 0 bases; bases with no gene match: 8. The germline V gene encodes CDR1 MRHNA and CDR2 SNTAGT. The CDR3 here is CASSDSPAGGVNEQFF. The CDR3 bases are TGTGCCAGCAGTGACTCCCCTGCGGGAGGAGTAAATGAGCAGTTCTTC.

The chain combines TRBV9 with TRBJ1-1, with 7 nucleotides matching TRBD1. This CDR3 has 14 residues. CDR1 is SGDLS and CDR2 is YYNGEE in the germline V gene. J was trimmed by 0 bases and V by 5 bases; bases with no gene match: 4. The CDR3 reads CASSLTGMNTEAFF. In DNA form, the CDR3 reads TGTGCCAGCAGTCTGACAGGGATGAACACTGAAGCTTTCTTT.

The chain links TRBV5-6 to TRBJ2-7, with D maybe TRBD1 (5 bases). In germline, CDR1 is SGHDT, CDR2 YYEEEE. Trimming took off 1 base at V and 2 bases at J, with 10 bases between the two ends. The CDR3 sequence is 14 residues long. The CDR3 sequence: CASSLRTFTYEQYF. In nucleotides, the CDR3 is TGTGCCAGCAGCTTGAGGACATTTACCTACGAGCAGTACTTC.

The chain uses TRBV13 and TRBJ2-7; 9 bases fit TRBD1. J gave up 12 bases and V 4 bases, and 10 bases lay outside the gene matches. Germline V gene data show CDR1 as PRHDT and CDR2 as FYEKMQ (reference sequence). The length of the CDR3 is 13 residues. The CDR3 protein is CASSSWTGETGYF. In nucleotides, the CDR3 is TGTGCCAGCAGCTCCTGGACAGGGGAGACCGGGTACTTC.

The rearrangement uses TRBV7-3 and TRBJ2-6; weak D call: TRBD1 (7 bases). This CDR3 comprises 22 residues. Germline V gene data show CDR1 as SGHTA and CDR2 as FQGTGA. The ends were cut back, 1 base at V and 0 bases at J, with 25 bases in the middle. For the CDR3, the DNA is TGTGCCAGCAGCTTAATACCTGTGTTAGGCGGGGACAGATACTCTGGGGCCAACGTCCTGACTTTC. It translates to CASSLIPVLGGDRYSGANVLTF.

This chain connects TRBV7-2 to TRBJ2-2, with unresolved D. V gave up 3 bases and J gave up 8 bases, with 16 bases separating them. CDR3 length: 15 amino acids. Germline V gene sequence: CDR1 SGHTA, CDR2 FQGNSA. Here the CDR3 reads CASSFMERARGELFF. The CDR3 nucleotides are TGTGCCAGCAGCTTTATGGAGAGAGCGAGAGGGGAGCTGTTTTTT.

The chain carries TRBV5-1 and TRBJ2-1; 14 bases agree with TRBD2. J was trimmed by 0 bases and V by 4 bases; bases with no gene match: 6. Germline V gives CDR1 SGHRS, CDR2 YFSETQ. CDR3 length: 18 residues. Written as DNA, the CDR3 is TGCGCCAGCAGCGTACCGACTAGCGGGGGGGTCTCCTACAATGAGCAGTTCTTC. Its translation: CASSVPTSGGVSYNEQFF.